Following are 4 T cell receptor beta chains from one sample sequenced in a study of T-cell reconstitution after alpha-beta-depleted transplantation in children. For TCRbeta, the library was prepared with unique molecular identifiers. A single record per CDR3 protein comes from TCRdb applying MiXCR to the PCR reads. In the table there are 4,000 to 4,500 distinct CDR3 sequences, approximately 13% of which are singletons. The input for sequencing was PBMCs, mostly from graft donor cells, taken 60 days after TCRalphabeta/CD19-depleted stem cell transplant. The receptors shown here come from a male patient aged 2 to 9 who had a stem cell transplant for acute lymphoblastic leukemia, so the T cells may come from the graft donor.

This clonotype was observed at least ten times. This chain joins TRBV19 and TRBJ2-5, with 8 positions matching TRBD1. Germline trimming cut 5 bases from V and 4 bases from J; bases unmatched to any gene: 3. CDR3 length: 13 amino acids. Germline V CDR1 and CDR2: LNHDA, SQIVND (reference sequence). The DNA of the CDR3 is TGTGCCAGTAGTCGGACAGGGCGAGAGACCCAGTACTTC. Encoded protein: CASSRTGRETQYF.

This clonotype is judged medium-sized. A read error may account for a junction end that differs from germline. The chain carries TRBV28 and TRBJ1-6; D not resolved. This CDR3 region has 11 residues. CDR1 MDHEN and CDR2 SYDVKM come from the germline V gene. The CDR3 bases are TGTGCCAGCAGCACTGGACCCCTTGGGGTCTTT. The encoded protein is CASSTGPLGVF.

This clonotype showed up many times. The genes are TRBV20-1 and TRBJ1-2, with unresolved D. V was clipped by 6 bases and J by 7 bases, with 15 bases between them. CDR1 and CDR2 (germline): DFQATT, SNEGSKA (reference sequence). There are 12 residues in the CDR3. The CDR3 DNA is TGCAGTGCCACGGCCGGGTCTCTTGGCTACACCTTC. It translates to CSATAGSLGYTF.

This clonotype is categorized as medium-sized (0.01 to 0.1%). The V and J genes are TRBV5-1 and TRBJ2-1; D tentatively fits TRBD1 or TRBD2 (5 bases each). From germline, CDR1 is SGHRS and CDR2 YFSETQ. Trimming pared 3 bases from V and 11 bases from J, leaving 9 bases between. CDR3 length equals 11 residues. CDR3 DNA sequence: TGCGCCAGCAGCTGGGGGAACCAGCAGTTCTTC. Residues: CASSWGNQQFF.